Listed here are 22 T cell receptor beta chains from one sample, sequenced in a study of cytomegalovirus exposure and HLA in healthy donors. Amplification used 60 Vbeta primers and 13 Jbeta primers. The method was immunoSEQ multiplex PCR; TCRdb's version includes in-frame clones alone and lacks a portion of them. The sample has approximately 120,000 clones, more than 65% seen once; the top ten hold approximately 11%. The sequenced sample was PBMCs. The receptors stem from a man in his forties in good health and CMV-seropositive.

V and J are TRBV19 and TRBJ2-6, with unresolved D. In germline, CDR1 is LNHDA, CDR2 SQIVND (reference sequence). The CDR3 covers 18 residues. The ends were cut back, 5 bases at V and 0 bases at J, with 17 bases in the middle. This CDR3 is CASSPSRLAYSGANVLTF. CDR3 DNA: TGTGCCAGTAGTCCGTCCCGTTTAGCTTACTCTGGGGCCAACGTCCTGACTTTC. The full variable domain, its missing parts supplied by reference TRBV19 and TRBJ2-6, is DGGITQSPKYLFRKEGQNVTLSCEQNLNHDAMYWYRQDPGQGLRLIYYSQIVNDFQKGDIAEGYSVSREKKESFPLTVTSAQKNPTAFYLCASSPSRLAYSGANVLTFGAGSRLTVL.

V gene TRBV6-9 combines with J gene TRBJ2-5; tentatively, D is TRBD2 (5 bases). V lost 6 bases and J lost 0, with 14 bases in between. The V gene's germline CDR1 is MNHGY and CDR2 SVAAGI. The CDR3 loop spans 15 amino acids. The CDR3 DNA sequence: TGTGCCAGCAGAAGGAGGCGAGGGTACCAAGAGACCCAGTACTTC. Its translation: CASRRRRGYQETQYF.

This clone has only one observation. The chain has TRBV5-6 and TRBJ2-3; 9 positions match TRBD1. The ends lost 2 bases at V and 3 bases at J; junction bases unmatched: 7. The CDR3 loop spans 16 amino acids. CDR1 SGHDT and CDR2 YYEEEE come from the germline V gene. The CDR3 region is CASSLATGGRTDTQYF. The CDR3 nucleotides read TGTGCCAGCAGCTTAGCTACAGGGGGCCGAACAGATACGCAGTATTTT.

This clone was counted only a few times. The rearrangement links TRBV14 to TRBJ2-6, with D possibly matching TRBD2 (6 bases). The CDR3 is 16 amino acids. The V gene's germline CDR1 is SGHDN and CDR2 FVKESK. With 3 bases removed from V and 1 base from J, the gap between germline ends came to 10 bases. CDR3 DNA: TGTGCCAGCAGCCAGGGGGGTTGGTCTGGGGCCAACGTCCTGACTTTC. Protein product: CASSQGGWSGANVLTF.

This chain connects TRBV6-5 to TRBJ1-2; D possibly corresponds to TRBD1 (6 bases). CDR3 length: 13 amino acids. Germline CDR1 reads MNHEY; CDR2 reads SVGAGI. Trimming left V 6 bases short and J 4 bases short, with 12 bases between. In nucleotides, the CDR3 is TGTGCCAGCAGCCGACAGGCTTTCTATGGCTACACCTTC. Protein: CASSRQAFYGYTF.

A remark on this clone: Its ends do not fully match the called genes, so a read error is possible. The chain links TRBV7-9 to TRBJ2-7, with 8 bases matching TRBD2. Germline lookup yields CDR1 SEHNR and CDR2 FQNEAQ (reference sequence). CDR3 length: 18 amino acids. CDR3 DNA sequence: TGTTCCAGCAGCTTGGCCCCGGGGGGGCCCATAACCACCTACGAGCAGTACTTC. This gives the protein CSSSLAPGGPITTYEQYF.

The chain uses TRBV18 and TRBJ2-7, with D perhaps matching TRBD2 (7 bases). Germline V gene sequence: CDR1 KGHSH, CDR2 LQKENI. The CDR3 totals 14 residues. Trimming removed 1 base at V and 5 bases at J, with 12 bases between. This chain's CDR3 is CASSPQGGPNEQYF. CDR3 bases: TGTGCCAGCTCACCACAGGGGGGGCCGAACGAGCAGTACTTC.

The V and J genes are TRBV11-2 and TRBJ1-4; maybe TRBD1 (6 bases). The ends were cut back, 4 bases at V and 8 bases at J, with 17 bases in the middle. CDR3 length equals 15 residues. CDR1 is SGHAT and CDR2 is FQNNGV in the germline V gene. Here the CDR3 DNA reads TGTGCCAGCAGCTCCCAAACAGGGATCAGCGAAAAACTGTTTTTT. Amino acids: CASSSQTGISEKLFF. Looking up the rest from reference TRBV11-2 and TRBJ1-4 gives the full variable domain: EAGVAQSPRYKIIEKRQSVAFWCNPISGHATLYWYQQILGQGPKLLIQFQNNGVVDDSQLPKDRFSAERLKGVDSTLKIQPAKLEDSAVYLCASSSQTGISEKLFFGSGTQLSVL.

The chain combines TRBV5-1 with TRBJ1-2, with D perhaps matching TRBD1 (6 bases). This CDR3 comprises 16 residues. Germline V gene lookup returns CDR1 SGHRS and CDR2 YFSETQ. V was pared by 4 bases and J by 8 bases, with 24 bases between. The CDR3 nucleotides are TGCGCCAGCAGCCCTTCTAAGGGGGATCTGCGGAGAGGCTACACCTTC. It translates to CASSPSKGDLRRGYTF.

This clone was counted a single time. The genes are TRBV5-1 and TRBJ2-7; perhaps TRBD1 as D (5 bases). The V and J ends lost 3 bases and 0 bases respectively, with 10 bases between them. The CDR3 is 14 residues long. The germline V gene encodes CDR1 SGHRS and CDR2 YFSETQ. The CDR3 spells CASSWGQGSYEQYF. The CDR3 bases are TGCGCCAGCAGCTGGGGTCAGGGCTCCTACGAGCAGTACTTC. The whole variable domain, filled in from reference TRBV5-1 and TRBJ2-7, reads KAGVTQTPRYLIKTRGQQVTLSCSPISGHRSVSWYQQTPGQGLQFLFEYFSETQRNKGNFPGRFSGRQFSNSRSEMNVSTLELGDSALYLCASSWGQGSYEQYFGPGTRLTVT.

Here the CDR3 reads CASSSTGRGSYGYTF. The CDR3, as DNA: TGTGCCAGCAGCTCGACAGGGAGAGGGAGCTATGGCTACACCTTC. The J gene is TRBJ1-2, the V gene TRBV7-2; 7 nucleotides agree with TRBD1. The CDR3 has 15 residues. Germline V gives CDR1 SGHTA, CDR2 FQGNSA. The junction had 9 bases not matched to a gene; V was cut back by 4 bases and J by 4 bases.

Only one count was recorded for this clone. This chain uses TRBV7-2 with TRBJ1-1; D is possibly TRBD1 (5 bases). V lost 2 bases to trimming and J lost 5 bases, with 12 bases between them. The germline CDR1 and CDR2 sequences are SGHTA and FQGNSA. The CDR3 extends over 14 amino acids. CDR3 region: CASSLRSGWTEAFF. CDR3 DNA sequence: TGTGCCAGCAGCTTACGTTCAGGGTGGACTGAAGCTTTCTTT.

The rearrangement links TRBV7-3 to TRBJ2-3; the D gene is possibly TRBD1 (5 bases). The V gene lost 2 bases and the J gene lost 0 bases, with 9 bases spanning the gap. CDR1 is SGHTA and CDR2 is FQGTGA in the germline V gene. CDR3 length: 15 residues. As DNA, the CDR3 is TGTGCCAGCAGCTTAGACAGAGCTAGCACAGATACGCAGTATTTT. It yields the protein CASSLDRASTDTQYF.

This sequence joins TRBV7-8 and TRBJ1-2; D is ambiguous. Trimming stripped 1 base from V and 2 bases from J, with 8 bases between. CDR1 and CDR2 (germline): SGHVS, FQNEAQ. This CDR3 comprises 14 residues. In DNA, the CDR3 is TGTGCCAGCAGCTTAGATCCTCTGAACTATGGCTACACCTTC. This sequence encodes CASSLDPLNYGYTF.

Comment on this clone: The junction and the germline gene differ at one end; a read error may be behind it. This rearrangement joins TRBV7-9 to TRBJ2-1; D is perhaps TRBD2 (7 bases). Germline V gives CDR1 SEHNR, CDR2 FQNEAQ (reference sequence). The CDR3 consists of 17 residues. CDR3 bases: TGTTCCAGCAGCTTAGCGTATCCGAGCGGGACATACAATGAGCAGTTCTTC. Encoded protein: CSSSLAYPSGTYNEQFF.

The genes are TRBV6-1 and TRBJ2-3, with D possibly being TRBD2 (6 bases). V lost 4 bases to trimming and J lost 1 base, with 18 bases between them. Germline CDR1 reads MNHNS; CDR2 reads SASEGT. There are 17 residues in the CDR3. This CDR3 is CASSGTITLPGTDTQYF. Written as DNA, the CDR3 is TGTGCCAGCAGTGGGACTATAACGCTCCCCGGCACAGATACGCAGTATTTT.

The J gene is TRBJ1-1, the V gene TRBV5-3, with D unresolved. TRBV5-3 belongs to the ORF category, with a function that is uncertain. CDR3 size: 14 residues. V lost 0 bases and J 3 bases, leaving 9 bases between the germline ends. CDR3 coding DNA: TGTGCCAGAAGCTTGGGTAGGGAGCACACTGAAGCTTTCTTT. Residues: CARSLGREHTEAFF.

The CDR3 protein is CASHEGGPPYEQYF. The DNA of the CDR3 is TGTGCCAGCCACGAAGGAGGGCCTCCCTACGAGCAGTACTTC. The genes are TRBV5-6 and TRBJ2-7; a weak D match, TRBD2 (6 bases). The CDR3 is made up of 14 amino acids. V shed 7 bases and J shed 2 bases, with 16 bases lying between them. The germline gives CDR1 SGHDT, CDR2 YYEEEE.

The rearrangement links TRBV11-1 to TRBJ2-3, with 7 bases aligning to TRBD1. Germline V CDR1 and CDR2: SGHAT, FQDESV (reference sequence). The V and J ends lost 5 bases and 2 bases, in that order; junction bases with no gene match: 10. The CDR3 sequence is 16 residues long. CDR3 loop: CASSPRTGDYTDTQYF. CDR3 in DNA: TGTGCCAGCAGCCCTCGGACAGGAGACTACACAGATACGCAGTATTTT.

The rearrangement joins TRBV19 to TRBJ2-7, with 7 bases aligning to TRBD1. V dropped 11 bases and J dropped 0; count of bases not matched to a gene: 4. Germline values: CDR1 LNHDA, CDR2 SQIVND (reference sequence). This CDR3 comprises 12 residues. The DNA of the CDR3 is TGTGCCGAGGGGGCCCCCTCCTACGAGCAGTACTTC. It translates to CAEGAPSYEQYF.

This clone was detected only once. This rearrangement joins TRBV18 to TRBJ2-3, with 11 nucleotides matching TRBD2. The CDR3 has 16 amino acids. Losses at the gene ends were 3 bases for V and 6 bases for J; bases not matched to a gene: 8. The germline V gene encodes CDR1 KGHSH and CDR2 LQKENI. In DNA form, the CDR3 reads TGTGCCAGCTCACCTGATAGCGGGGGGGCATATGATACGCAGTATTTT. As protein: CASSPDSGGAYDTQYF. Full variable domain (missing parts from reference TRBV18 and TRBJ2-3): NAGVMQNPRHLVRRRGQEARLRCSPMKGHSHVYWYRQLPEEGLKFMVYLQKENIIDESGMPKERFSAEFPKEGPSILRIQQVVRGDSAAYFCASSPDSGGAYDTQYFGPGTRLTVL.

The chain has TRBV7-2 and TRBJ1-3; a weak D match, TRBD1 (6 bases). V gave up 3 bases and J gave up 2 bases, with 8 bases separating them. Germline CDR1 reads SGHTA; CDR2 reads FQGNSA. The CDR3 covers 14 residues. The CDR3 sequence is CASSFEGAGNTIYF. The CDR3 bases are TGTGCCAGCAGCTTCGAGGGGGCTGGAAACACCATATATTTT.